This TCR beta chain appears in the sequencing data of a study of Ad26.COV2.S vaccination and SARS-CoV-2 variants. Study as a whole: Of the COV1001 trial arms, the Ad26.COV2.S arm included the donor. Once, or twice with 56 days between doses, Ad26.COV2.S was given intramuscularly.

The CDR3 sequence is 15 residues long. The ends were cut back, 2 bases at V and 1 base at J, with 15 bases in the middle. Germline CDR1 GTSNPN, CDR2 SVGIG (reference sequence). Regarding the study as a whole: Spike-specific TCR breadth was greater in vaccine than placebo recipients.

In regard to this clone: What it binds is not known.

TCRdb's table, derived via immunoSEQ multiplex PCR, lists solely in-frame clones and lacks some. Seen here are about 250,000 clones, approximately 89% observed once, and the top ten hold 3% to 4%. Noted treatment: 15 to 20 received Ad26.COV2.S at low or high dose, single or two shots; about five received placebo; per-sample allocation not given. Sampling took place 63 days after the first vaccine or placebo injection. Ad26.COV2.S expressed prefusion-stabilized spike from the original Wuhan strain. The sample here was peripheral blood, taken in a trial of Ad26.COV2.S vaccine versus placebo. This chain joins TRBV30 and TRBJ2-7, with D possibly being TRBD2 (6 bases). This TCR derives from a person aged 18-65 years who received the Ad26.COV2.S COVID-19 vaccine or a placebo. CDR3 loop: CAWSPGLARSYEQYF. The DNA for the CDR3 is TGTGCCTGGAGTCCGGGGCTAGCGAGATCCTACGAGCAGTACTTC.